The source of this T cell receptor (beta chain) is a study of CD8 T cells in ankylosing spondylitis. Whole-study results and caveats: Some of the motif variants had earlier been found in reactive arthritis patients' fluid and blood.

Molecular-barcoded quantitative 5'-RACE produced these TCR beta libraries. From the 5' RACE reads, TCRdb called clonotypes with MiXCR, one entry per CDR3 protein. The sample has 300,000 to 350,000 distinct CDR3 sequences; around 10% are singletons. This clonotype was detected many times. The antigen is undetermined. The receptor comes from a female donor with ankylosing spondylitis or in good health (not recorded which). Sequences were obtained from blood, either unsorted or a sorted T cell fraction (not recorded which).

CDR3 amino acids: CASRLGYEQYF. Here the CDR3 DNA reads TGTGCCAGCAGGTTGGGGTACGAGCAGTACTTC. The chain is built from TRBV7-2 and TRBJ2-7; D gene uncertain. This CDR3 contains 11 residues. CDR1 is SGHTA, CDR2 FQGNSA, per germline. V gave up 6 bases and J gave up 4 bases, with 7 bases separating them. The full variable domain, rest sourced from reference TRBV7-2 and TRBJ2-7, is GAGVSQSPSNKVTEKGKDVELRCDPISGHTALYWYRQSLGQGLEFLIYFQGNSAPDKSGLPSDRFSAERTGGSVSTLTIQRTQQEDSAVYLCASRLGYEQYFGPGTRLTVT.